This passage covers 10 T cell receptor beta chains from one sample sequenced in a study of tumor-infiltrating lymphocytes in primary liver carcinoma. Unsorted whole blood served as the source of blood RNA, and germline DNA was extracted as well. Constant-region priming of approximately 500 ng total RNA yielded TCR beta cDNA. Three nested multiplex PCR rounds, a slightly modified ARM-PCR, produced the libraries for TCR beta. The first two PCR rounds used TRBV1-TRBV30 primers with a Cbeta primer, roughly 10 cycles each. Each CDR3 protein gets one entry after TCRdb re-called the multiplex PCR reads with MiXCR. The data contain 330,000 or so distinct CDR3 sequences, around three fifths of them singletons. The sequencing sample was made of peripheral blood. These receptors were taken from a middle-aged man with primary liver carcinoma and hepatitis B virus infection.

This chain uses TRBV7-9 with TRBJ2-1; 10 bases align to TRBD1. Germline lookup yields CDR1 SEHNR and CDR2 FQNEAQ (reference sequence). V trimming: 2 bases; J trimming: 9 bases; junction bases outside the gene matches: 10. The CDR3 sequence is 16 residues long. CDR3 bases: TGTGCCAGCAGCTTAAGTAGACAGGGGGCTAAAATTGAGCAGTTCTTC. It translates to CASSLSRQGAKIEQFF.

Concerning this clonotype: As the CDR3 is not closed by the conserved phenylalanine or tryptophan, this likely results from a read error. V gene TRBV5-5 combines with J gene TRBJ2-1, with no clear D. The CDR3 has 13 residues. The V end was cut by 0 bases, the J end by 4 bases, with 5 bases between. CDR1 and CDR2 from the germline V gene are SGHKS and YYEKEE (reference sequence). CDR3: CASSLVGYNEQFL. Written as DNA, the CDR3 is TGTGCCAGCAGCTTGGTTGGTTACAATGAGCAGTTCTTG.

Worth noting for this clonotype: It may be a read error: a sequence one base away is much more abundant. The chain uses TRBV6-6 and TRBJ2-7; D unresolved. CDR3 length: 13 residues. Germline lookup yields CDR1 MNHNY and CDR2 SVGAGI (reference sequence). V lost 8 bases to trimming and J lost 4 bases, with 15 bases between them. The CDR3 sequence: CASAPLPDYEQYF. The CDR3 coding sequence is TGTGCCAGCGCCCCCCTTCCTGATTACGAGCAGTACTTC.

Worth noting for this clonotype: A much larger clone differs by one base, so this may be a read error. The chain couples TRBV12-3 or TRBV12-4 to TRBJ1-3; unclear D gene. V was pared by 7 bases and J by 0 bases, with 13 bases between. The CDR3 consists of 15 residues. The CDR3: CASTGWFSSGNTIYF. Written as DNA, the CDR3 is TGTGCCAGCACTGGGTGGTTTTCCTCTGGAAACACCATATATTTT.

The sample holds a few counts of this clonotype. The CDR3 end shows no conserved phenylalanine or tryptophan, and so a read error is likely. This chain uses TRBV11-2 with TRBJ2-1; D remains unclear. The length of the CDR3 is 14 residues. Germline CDR1 and CDR2: SGHAT and FQNNGV. The CDR3 protein is CASSLEFGSNGQFL. For the CDR3, the DNA is TGTGCCAGCAGCTTAGAGTTCGGAAGTAATGGGCAGTTCTTA.

As concerns this clonotype: This may be a read error, as it is one base from a much larger clone. The chain carries TRBV11-2 and TRBJ2-1; D is unresolved. The germline V and J ends were trimmed by 2 bases and 10 bases, with 24 bases remaining between them. CDR3 size: 17 residues. In germline, CDR1 is SGHAT, CDR2 FQNNGV. CDR3 protein: CASSLSHTEVLSLEQFF. CDR3 DNA sequence: TGTGCCAGCAGCTTATCACACACAGAGGTTCTAAGTTTAGAGCAGTTCTTC.

This chain joins TRBV4-2 and TRBJ2-7; 7 bases map to TRBD1. The germline CDR1 and CDR2 sequences are LGHNA and YNFKEQ. CDR3 length: 17 residues. J gave up 4 bases and V 3 bases, and 15 bases lay outside the gene matches. CDR3 protein: CASSHSYSGTVTYEQYF. The CDR3 bases are TGTGCCAGCAGCCATAGTTACTCCGGGACAGTGACGTACGAGCAGTACTTC.

This clonotype was counted only a few times. Because the CDR3 is missing its conserved closing phenylalanine or tryptophan, this is likely a read error. The chain links TRBV12-3 or TRBV12-4 to TRBJ2-6; D unresolved. This CDR3 has 13 amino acids. V lost 1 base and J lost 3, with 1 base in between. The CDR3 nucleotides are TGTGCCAGCAGTTTAGGTGGGGCCAACGTCCTGACTCTC. Amino acids: CASSLGGANVLTL.

For this clonotype: This may arise from a read error, as a much more abundant clone is one base away. The chain couples TRBV5-5 to TRBJ2-1; 8 nucleotides match TRBD2. The germline CDR1 and CDR2 sequences are SGHKS and YYEKEE (reference sequence). The trim removed 4 bases at V and 15 bases at J, leaving 18 bases unmatched. The CDR3 consists of 15 residues. The CDR3 here is CASSVLGGTSGLGFF. In DNA, the CDR3 is TGTGCCAGCAGCGTACTGGGTGGGACTAGTGGGCTCGGGTTCTTC.

Written as DNA, the CDR3 is TGTGCCAGCAGTCTCACTAGCGGGGGACGCACAGATACGCAGTATTTT. Amino acid sequence: CASSLTSGGRTDTQYF. The chain is built from TRBV6-1 and TRBJ2-3; 11 bases align to TRBD2. CDR3 size: 16 residues. Trimming at V came to 5 bases and at J to 1 base, leaving 5 bases not matched to a gene. Germline V gene lookup returns CDR1 MNHNS and CDR2 SASEGT.